This TCR beta chain is drawn from a study of Ad26.COV2.S vaccination and SARS-CoV-2 variants. The ends lost 3 bases at V and 0 bases at J; junction bases unmatched: 7. The CDR3 contains 16 residues. The germline V gene encodes CDR1 DFQATT and CDR2 SNEGSKA (reference sequence). Libraries were prepared by immunoSEQ multiplex PCR; TCRdb keeps only in-frame clonotypes and omits some of them. The sample carries around 270,000 clones, roughly 87% recorded once. Treatment specified: some 20 received Ad26.COV2.S at low or high dose, single or two shots; about five received placebo; per-sample allocation not given. It was on day 63 after the first vaccine or placebo injection that samples were taken.

The sequencing here drew on peripheral blood, taken in a trial of Ad26.COV2.S vaccine versus placebo. The J gene is TRBJ2-7, the V gene TRBV20-1, with TRBD2 identical over 11 bases. This receptor was obtained from a person between 18 and 65 years old who received the Ad26.COV2.S COVID-19 vaccine or a placebo. The CDR3, as DNA: TGCAGTGCTAGTGGTAGCGGGAGGGCCAGCTCCTACGAGCAGTACGTC. Translated, it gives CSASGSGRASSYEQYV.